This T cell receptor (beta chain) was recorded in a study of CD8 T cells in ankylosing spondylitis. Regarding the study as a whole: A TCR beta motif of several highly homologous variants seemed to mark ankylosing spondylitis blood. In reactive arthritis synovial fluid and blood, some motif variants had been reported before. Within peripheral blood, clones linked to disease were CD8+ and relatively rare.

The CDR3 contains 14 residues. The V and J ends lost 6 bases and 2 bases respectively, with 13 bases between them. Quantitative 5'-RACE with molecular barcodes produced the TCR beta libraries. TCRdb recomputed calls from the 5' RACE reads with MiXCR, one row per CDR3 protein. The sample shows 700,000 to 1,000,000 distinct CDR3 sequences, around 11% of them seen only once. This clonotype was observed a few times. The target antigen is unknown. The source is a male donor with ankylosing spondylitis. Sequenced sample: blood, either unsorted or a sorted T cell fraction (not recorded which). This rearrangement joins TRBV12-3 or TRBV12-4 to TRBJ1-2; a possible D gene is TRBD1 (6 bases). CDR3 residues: CASRLSQGNYGYTF. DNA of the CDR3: TGTGCCAGCAGACTTAGTCAGGGGAACTATGGCTACACCTTC.